This entry is about one TCR beta chain. The clone's antigen remains unknown. Per-base qualities were not stored, and no clone one base away is much larger. The library was produced with the immunoSEQ multiplex PCR assay. For the multiplex PCR, a mixture combining 60 forward primers for TCR Vbeta segments and 13 reverse primers for TCR Jbeta segments was used. Amplification of the CDR3 region of rearranged TCR beta genes was performed with a multiplex PCR assay on genomic DNA. Amplified TCR beta libraries were sequenced as 87-base-pair reads on the Illumina HiSeq System. The authors' pipeline ran thus. A later analysis counted some 74 million unique TCR beta chains across the 700 or so repertoires, and some 11 million of these chains were shared by at least two donors. Raw reads were error-corrected and collapsed into unique sequences by a nearest-neighbor algorithm in which closely related sequences were merged to remove PCR and sequencing errors. CDR3 sequences were aligned to IMGT reference sequences to assign V, D and J gene segments. For a sequence to be retained, a match of at least six nucleotides to both a V gene segment and a J gene segment was required. A rearrangement was called productive if the CDR3 had no stop codons and remained in frame with V and J, and every other rearrangement was called non-productive. Following IMGT convention, CDR3 was defined as the stretch from the second conserved V-encoded cysteine to the conserved J-encoded phenylalanine. The earlier analysis of 587 of the donors excluded sequences that lacked an unambiguous match to a single V gene segment. An earlier analysis of almost 600 of the donors classified V segments as functional when productive rearrangements were above 56.7% and as segregating when the standard deviation between donors was above 5%. A statistical classification framework was built for diagnosing cytomegalovirus status from the catalog of TCR beta chain sequences. V and J gene assignment, in a later analysis, came from comparing TCR nucleotide sequences with IMGT/GENE-DB human TR gene sequences. In a later analysis, CDR3 sequences and most-parsimonious VDJ recombination scenarios were assigned using the TCRdist pipeline. In a later analysis, each TCR beta chain was defined by its CDR3 amino acid sequence together with its V-gene family, and reads without a unique V-gene family were excluded. As a way to deal with suspected cross-contamination and a sequencing artifact, a later analysis dropped 450 to 700 nucleotide sequences that were highly shared and had low generation probability. A later analysis calculated a clonal expansion index for each public chain from normalized within-repertoire ranks of inferred template counts. In a later analysis, generation probabilities were computed with a VDJ recombination model fitted to out-of-frame rearrangements, and the resulting probabilities were checked against IGoR. In a later analysis, TCR-TCR, TCR-HLA and TCR-CMV co-occurrence was scored with hypergeometric tests, and a repertoire-size bias correction was applied to TCR pairs. False discovery rates were estimated in a later analysis by permuting HLA or CMV assignments 20 times. In a later analysis, co-occurring TCRs were grouped using DBSCAN, and TCRdist sequence similarity was added for clustering within HLA-allele-positive subsets. Repertoires with fewer than 30,000 or more than 120,000 public chains were left out of co-occurrence clustering, as were about five repertoires with anomalous nucleotide sharing. Entries here come from immuneACCESS through TCRdb and include only in-frame sequences with V and J called. Some clones fail to appear in such tables; in the studies checked, an unresolved V gene covers under half of the shortfall, and the cause of the remainder is unknown. V and J calls and clone size are copied from that table; D and trimming were computed from the DNA. The sample yields 60,000 to 70,000 clones; 80% to 90% were counted once. Jointly, the top ten make up roughly 2.9% of the sample.

This sample was taken from a study of cytomegalovirus exposure and HLA in healthy donors (dated by TCRdb to 2016 to 2017). Looking at the study overall: In an earlier analysis of around 540 of the donors, around 290 Gb of sequence data and some 120 million unique TCR beta sequences from 150 million to 200 million T cells were reported. A later genetic analysis used genome-wide SNP genotypes for about 65% of the roughly 700 donors, treating that subset as a discovery cohort. Donor age, sex, ethnicity and CMV serostatus were compiled together with the repertoire data. Across approximately 420 genotyped donors of the cohort, an average of roughly 200,000 unique TCR beta nucleotide sequences per donor were sequenced, and around 20% of those sequences were non-productive. All discovery cohort repertoires had been generated using a single sequencing platform. Because of strong linkage in the cohort, four or five DR-DQ haplotypes were treated as single units for association and clustering. The aim of the study was to test whether cataloging public T cell receptors could identify signatures of past pathogen exposure. The study used immunosequencing to profile the T cell repertoires of approximately 650 subjects and linked those repertoires to cytomegalovirus serostatus. HLA typing included class I and class II loci at four-digit resolution. In an earlier analysis of roughly 540 of the donors, high-throughput TCR beta sequencing was used to judge whether each TCR beta V gene segment behaved as functional or pseudogenic. To predict cytomegalovirus infection status, the study brought together high-throughput TCR immunosequencing, statistical association of individual TCRs with disease status, and machine learning. In addition to the first cohort of 650 to 800 subjects, a separate validation cohort of over 90 different subjects was used. In a later analysis, previously published TCR beta repertoires from 670 or so donors were re-analyzed and high-resolution HLA genotyping was added so that TCR occurrence patterns could be studied. Of the roughly 400 genotyped donors, roughly 80% fell in the genetic ancestry cluster associated with self-reported Caucasian donors. An early release that covered several hundred HLA-typed donors contained approximately 320 gigabases of sequencing data and tens of millions of unique TCR sequences. In the later analysis, no new phenotypic data were used to find candidate immune exposures; instead, reliance was placed on TCR beta sequences and their occurrence across donors. Typing coverage differed by locus: A, B, C, DRB1 and DQB1 were typed in roughly 629-640 donors, DQA1 in roughly 510, DPA1 in over 600, and DPB1 in roughly 470.

What the study reported, not specific to this receptor: A later analysis found that HLA-associated TCR beta chains were more clonally expanded and had lower generation probabilities than equally common non-associated chains. The study gave a list of 150 to 200 TCR beta chains associated with cytomegalovirus. When HLA alleles, especially DR and DQ, strongly co-occurred, TCR associations were difficult to assign to individual alleles. The sequencing pipeline was judged likely to have produced a cluster of highly shared sequence variants as a technical artifact. In this cohort, only TCR beta chains were sequenced, and detectable features were limited by the absence of alpha or paired-chain data. A later analysis associated 17,000 or so TCR beta sequences with specific HLA alleles at a false discovery rate of 0.05. According to a later analysis, most CMV-associated TCR beta chains appeared to be HLA-restricted, and the HLA associations seemed to be driven largely by CMV exposure. The authors suggested that the approach could potentially be extended to other disease states and immunological phenotypes. According to a later analysis, parvovirus B19, influenza, CMV and Epstein-Barr virus appeared linked to several top co-occurrence clusters. A later genetic analysis associated a missense DCLRE1C variant with V-gene and J-gene trimming of TCR beta chains, and an independent cohort replicated the association. In a later genetic analysis, fewer N-insertions in productive TCRs were reported among donors in an Asian-associated ancestry cluster than the roughly 700-donor mean. Across donors, most TCR sequences were observed very rarely, whereas some public TCRs were present in many individuals. Approximately 16 rarely observed V segments, including chromosome 9 orphons, were excluded from the earlier analysis of several hundred of the donors because counts were too low. A further reported finding was that TCR beta sequences accurately predicted the HLA-A and HLA-B alleles for most subjects in the first cohort. In a later analysis, TCR association rates were found to vary across HLA loci, with the most associated TCRs seen for DRB1 alleles and the fewest for HLA-C alleles. A few of the identified cytomegalovirus-associated TCR beta chains were confirmed in vitro to be specific for cytomegalovirus antigens. HLA typing was unavailable for some donors at each locus, so association tests used only the typed subset. Immune exposure information for the cohort was limited to CMV serostatus. The classifier was reported to diagnose cytomegalovirus status with high specificity and sensitivity in both the original and validation cohorts. Sequencing depth was assumed to be roughly uniform across donors in the presence/absence analyses, though that assumption may not hold. In an earlier analysis of around 600 of the donors, most TCR beta V segments appeared in productive rearrangements about 90% or about 30% of the time, broadly matching IMGT annotations. Linkage disequilibrium might explain the correlated functional status among segregating V segments, but an unknown experimental factor could not be ruled out.

In total, about 650 healthy bone marrow donors made up the cohort. At the time of sampling, all cohort members were nominally healthy, though unrecorded immune exposures were likely present. The donor tested CMV seronegative, placing the donor among the 300 to 400 seronegative members of the cohort. A peripheral blood sample was provided by each donor, and peripheral blood mononuclear cells were used for TCR beta sequencing. The Qiagen DNeasy Blood Extraction Kit was used to extract genomic DNA from the blood cell samples. The sequenced material came from PBMCs. The receptor was isolated from a woman in her twenties or thirties in good health and CMV-seronegative.

The CDR3: CASSERSGRRTGGYEQYF. The DNA reads TGTGCCAGCAGTGAACGAAGTGGACGAAGGACAGGGGGCTACGAGCAGTACTTC. The sequence links TRBV25-1 to TRBJ2-7; TRBD1 lines up with 10 middle nucleotides. Here V drops 2 bases and J drops 3 bases, and the junction holds 13 bases not matched to any gene. The germline V gene yields MGHDK for CDR1 and SYGVNS for CDR2. The CDR3 goes from the cysteine to the phenylalanine over 18 residues. The kept DNA is CDR3 alone, 54 bases in frame from the first base.